The clone carrying this TCR beta chain has just a few counts. The data were obtained in a study of T cells in Graves' hyperthyroidism and ophthalmopathy. Using RNA transcripts as the source, TCR beta CDR3 regions were amplified. A first-round RT-PCR of the TCR CDR3 used the HTBI primer set. TCRdb re-called the multiplex PCR reads through MiXCR, storing one row per CDR3 protein. The sample has about 400,000 distinct CDR3 sequences; 15% to 19% are singletons. Trimming pared 2 bases from V and 0 bases from J, leaving 16 bases between. The CDR3 contains 18 residues. Germline values: CDR1 KGHSH, CDR2 LQKENI.

This receptor was obtained from a young woman with Graves' hyperthyroidism. Sequencing input: blood. The rearrangement uses TRBV18 and TRBJ1-4; possibly TRBD1 for D (6 bases). CDR3 nucleotide sequence: TGTGCCAGCTCACCAGATATGGGGGGCGCCGCAACTAATGAAAAACTGTTTTTT. The encoded protein is CASSPDMGGAATNEKLFF.